These 8 T cell receptor beta chains share one sample of origin, sequenced in a study of cytomegalovirus exposure and HLA in healthy donors. Vbeta (60) and Jbeta (13) primers were used in the PCR. Measured with immunoSEQ multiplex PCR; TCRdb has only the in-frame clones, and not every one. Here the sample spans under 200,000 clones, approximately 88% being singletons. The sample consisted of PBMCs. The receptor source for this set is a woman aged 25 to 39 in good health and CMV-seronegative.

The chain employs TRBV10-2 and TRBJ2-7; 9 bases match TRBD1. Germline CDR1 reads WSHSY; CDR2 reads SAAADI. The CDR3 extends over 14 amino acids. V lost 6 bases to trimming and J lost 1 base; unmatched junction nucleotides: 4. CDR3 sequence: CASRTGTGSYEQYF. CDR3 sequence (DNA): TGCGCCAGCAGAACCGGGACAGGGTCCTACGAGCAGTACTTC.

CDR3 coding DNA: TGTGCCAGCAGCTTACAGGGTAGGAACACTGAAGCTTTCTTT. It codes for CASSLQGRNTEAFF. The chain combines TRBV7-9 with TRBJ1-1; the D gene is possibly TRBD1 (5 bases). This CDR3 has 14 amino acids. V gave up 2 bases and J gave up 1 base, with 8 bases separating them. Germline assignment: CDR1 SEHNR and CDR2 FQNEAQ (reference sequence).

Remarks on this clone: The same CDR3 is also encoded by other DNA sequences in this sample. The rearrangement links TRBV7-2 to TRBJ1-6; the match to TRBD1 covers 7 bases. This CDR3 is built from 15 residues. V lost 3 bases, J lost 7 bases, and 6 bases stayed unmatched. Germline CDR1 SGHTA, CDR2 FQGNSA. In DNA form, the CDR3 reads TGTGCCAGCAGCTTCGGACAGGTACCAAATTCACCCCTCCACTTT. It is translated as CASSFGQVPNSPLHF. The complete variable domain, with remaining parts taken from reference TRBV7-2 and TRBJ1-6, reads GAGVSQSPSNKVTEKGKDVELRCDPISGHTALYWYRQSLGQGLEFLIYFQGNSAPDKSGLPSDRFSAERTGGSVSTLTIQRTQQEDSAVYLCASSFGQVPNSPLHFGNGTRLTVT.

V gene TRBV29-1 combines with J gene TRBJ2-1; the match to TRBD2 covers 7 bases. From germline, CDR1 is SQVTM and CDR2 ANQGSEA. The CDR3 is made up of 15 amino acids. Losses at the gene ends were 6 bases for V and 5 bases for J; bases not matched to a gene: 13. The CDR3 reads CSVAGRAFRDNEQFF. CDR3 nucleotides: TGCAGCGTAGCGGGAAGGGCTTTCCGGGACAATGAGCAGTTCTTC.

CDR3: CASSVGAGPGGTDTQYF. The CDR3 coding sequence is TGTGCCAGCAGCGTAGGTGCGGGTCCAGGAGGCACAGATACGCAGTATTTT. The rearrangement links TRBV9 to TRBJ2-3; a possible D gene is TRBD2 (5 bases). The CDR3 consists of 17 residues. Trimming removed 0 bases from V and 1 base from J, with 15 bases in between. CDR1 and CDR2 from the germline V gene are SGDLS and YYNGEE.

The gene calls are TRBV4-1 and TRBJ2-2; TRBD1 matches 7 bases. Germline V CDR1 and CDR2: MGHRA, YSYEKL. Losses at the gene ends were 1 base for V and 5 bases for J; bases not matched to a gene: 10. This CDR3 has 17 residues. This CDR3 reads CASSQGPPRGRTGELFF. The CDR3 DNA reads as TGCGCCAGCAGCCAAGGCCCTCCCAGGGGGAGAACCGGGGAGCTGTTTTTT.

This clone was seen only once. The rearrangement joins TRBV27 to TRBJ2-7; 9 bases are shared with TRBD2. This CDR3 region has 15 residues. Trimming cost V 5 bases and J 2 bases; bases outside gene matches: 7. Germline V CDR1 and CDR2: MNHEY, SMNVEV (reference sequence). CDR3 region: CASSNPAGGTYEQYF. The CDR3 nucleotides are TGTGCCAGCAGTAACCCAGCGGGAGGCACCTACGAGCAGTACTTC.

V gene TRBV5-1 combines with J gene TRBJ2-1; a possible D gene is TRBD1 (6 bases). The CDR3 runs to 15 residues. Germline lookup yields CDR1 SGHRS and CDR2 YFSETQ. V was cut by 7 bases and J by 0 bases, with 14 bases left in between. The CDR3 bases are TGCGCCAGCGTCTCAACAGGGAGCTCCTACAATGAGCAGTTCTTC. Its translation is CASVSTGSSYNEQFF.